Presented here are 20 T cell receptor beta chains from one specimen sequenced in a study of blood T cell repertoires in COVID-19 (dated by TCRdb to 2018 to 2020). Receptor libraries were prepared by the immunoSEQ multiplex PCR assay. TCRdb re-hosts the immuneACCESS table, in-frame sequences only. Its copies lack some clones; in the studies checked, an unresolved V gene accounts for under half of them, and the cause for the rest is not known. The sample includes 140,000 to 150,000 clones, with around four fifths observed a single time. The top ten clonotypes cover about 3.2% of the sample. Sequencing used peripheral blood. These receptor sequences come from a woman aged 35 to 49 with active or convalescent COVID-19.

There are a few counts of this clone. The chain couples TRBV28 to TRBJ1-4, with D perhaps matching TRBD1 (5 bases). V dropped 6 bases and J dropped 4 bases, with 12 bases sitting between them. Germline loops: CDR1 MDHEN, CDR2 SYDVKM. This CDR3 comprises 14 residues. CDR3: CASSPRVSNEKLFF. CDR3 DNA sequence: TGTGCCAGCAGCCCCAGGGTTAGTAATGAAAAACTGTTTTTT.

The CDR3 region is CASSLDGNEQFF. The CDR3 nucleotides are TGCGCCAGCAGCCTGGACGGGAATGAGCAGTTCTTC. This sequence joins TRBV5-1 and TRBJ2-1; D is unresolved. Germline assignment: CDR1 SGHRS and CDR2 YFSETQ. Between the trimmed V and J ends, which lost 4 bases and 7 bases, there was a span of 9 bases. This CDR3 comprises 12 residues.

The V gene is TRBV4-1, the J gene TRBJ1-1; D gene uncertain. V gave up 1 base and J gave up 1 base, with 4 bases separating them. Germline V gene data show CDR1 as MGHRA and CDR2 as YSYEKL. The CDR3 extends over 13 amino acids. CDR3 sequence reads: CASSQGGNTEAFF. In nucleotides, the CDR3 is TGCGCCAGCAGCCAAGGAGGGAACACTGAAGCTTTCTTT.

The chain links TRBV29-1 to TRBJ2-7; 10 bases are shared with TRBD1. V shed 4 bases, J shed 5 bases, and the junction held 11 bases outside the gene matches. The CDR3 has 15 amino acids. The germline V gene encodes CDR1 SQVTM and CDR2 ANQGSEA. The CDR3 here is CSVASPGQGLDEQYF. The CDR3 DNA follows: TGCAGCGTTGCTTCACCGGGACAGGGGCTCGACGAGCAGTACTTC.

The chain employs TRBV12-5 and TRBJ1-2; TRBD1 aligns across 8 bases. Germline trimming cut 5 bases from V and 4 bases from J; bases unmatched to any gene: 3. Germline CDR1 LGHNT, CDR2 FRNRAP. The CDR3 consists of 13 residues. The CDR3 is CASGRTGGYGYTF. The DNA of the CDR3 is TGTGCTAGTGGTCGAACAGGGGGCTATGGCTACACCTTC.

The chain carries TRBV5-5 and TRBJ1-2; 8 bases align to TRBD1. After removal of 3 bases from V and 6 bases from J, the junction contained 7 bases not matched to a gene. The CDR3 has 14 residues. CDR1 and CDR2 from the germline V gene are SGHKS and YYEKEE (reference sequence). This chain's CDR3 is CASSSPTGVNGYTF. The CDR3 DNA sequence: TGTGCCAGCAGCTCCCCGACAGGGGTTAATGGCTACACCTTC.

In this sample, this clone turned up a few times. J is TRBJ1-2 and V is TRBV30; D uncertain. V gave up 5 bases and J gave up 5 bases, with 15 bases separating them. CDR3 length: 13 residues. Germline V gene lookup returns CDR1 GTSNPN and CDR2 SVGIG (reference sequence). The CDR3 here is CAWGMGFGYGYTF. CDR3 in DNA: TGTGCCTGGGGCATGGGTTTCGGGTATGGCTACACCTTC.

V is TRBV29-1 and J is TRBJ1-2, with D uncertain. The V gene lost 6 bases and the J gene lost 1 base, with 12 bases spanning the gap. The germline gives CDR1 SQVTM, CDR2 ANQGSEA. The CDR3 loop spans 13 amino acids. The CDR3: CSVSAGSNYGYTF. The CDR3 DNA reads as TGCAGCGTGTCCGCTGGCAGTAACTATGGCTACACCTTC.

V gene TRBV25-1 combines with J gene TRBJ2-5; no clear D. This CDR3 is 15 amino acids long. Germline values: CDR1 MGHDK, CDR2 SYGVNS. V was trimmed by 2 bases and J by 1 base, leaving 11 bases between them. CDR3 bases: TGTGCCAGCAGTGAAGGCCAGGCACTCCAAGAGACCCAGTACTTC. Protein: CASSEGQALQETQYF. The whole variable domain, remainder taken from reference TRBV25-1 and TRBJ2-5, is EADIYQTPRYLVIGTGKKITLECSQTMGHDKMYWYQQDPGMELHLIHYSYGVNSTEKGDLSSESTVSRIRTEHFPLTLESARPSHTSQYLCASSEGQALQETQYFGPGTRLLVL.

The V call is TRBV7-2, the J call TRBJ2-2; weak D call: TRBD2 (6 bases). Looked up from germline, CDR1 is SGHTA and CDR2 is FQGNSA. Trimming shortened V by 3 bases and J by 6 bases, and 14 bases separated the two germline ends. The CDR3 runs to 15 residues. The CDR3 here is CASSLASVLSGELFF. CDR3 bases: TGTGCCAGCAGCTTGGCTAGCGTACTTTCCGGGGAGCTGTTTTTT.

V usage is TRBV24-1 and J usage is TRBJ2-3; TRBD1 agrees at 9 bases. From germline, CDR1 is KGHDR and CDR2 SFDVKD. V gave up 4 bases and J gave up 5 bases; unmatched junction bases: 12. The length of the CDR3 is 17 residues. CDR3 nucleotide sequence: TGTGCCACCAGTGACACGCCCGGGACAGGGCGTAGAGATACGCAGTATTTT. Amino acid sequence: CATSDTPGTGRRDTQYF.

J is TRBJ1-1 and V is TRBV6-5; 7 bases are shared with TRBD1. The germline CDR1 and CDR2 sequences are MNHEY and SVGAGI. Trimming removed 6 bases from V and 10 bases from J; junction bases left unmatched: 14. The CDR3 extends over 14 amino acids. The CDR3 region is CASSDTGTVKRAFF. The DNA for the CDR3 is TGTGCCAGCAGCGATACCGGGACAGTTAAGAGAGCTTTCTTT.

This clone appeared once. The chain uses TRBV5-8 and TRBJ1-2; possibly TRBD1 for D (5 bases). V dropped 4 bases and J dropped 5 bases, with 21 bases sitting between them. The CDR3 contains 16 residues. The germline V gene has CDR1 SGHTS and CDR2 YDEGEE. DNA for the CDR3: TGTGCCAGCAGCCCAAACGGGCAGGGAATAGGATATGGCTACACCTTC. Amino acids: CASSPNGQGIGYGYTF.

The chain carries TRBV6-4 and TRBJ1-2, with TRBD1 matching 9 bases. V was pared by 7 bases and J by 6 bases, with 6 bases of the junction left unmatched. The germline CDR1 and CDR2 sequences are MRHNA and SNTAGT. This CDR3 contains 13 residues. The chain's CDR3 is CASTADRGNGYTF. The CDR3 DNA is TGTGCCAGCACTGCAGACAGGGGGAATGGCTACACCTTC.

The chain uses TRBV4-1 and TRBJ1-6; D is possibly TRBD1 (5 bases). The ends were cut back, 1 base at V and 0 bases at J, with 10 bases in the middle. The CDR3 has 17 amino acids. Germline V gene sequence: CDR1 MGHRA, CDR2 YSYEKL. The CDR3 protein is CASSQARQSSYNSPLHF. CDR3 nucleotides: TGCGCCAGCAGCCAAGCCCGACAGAGCTCCTATAATTCACCCCTCCACTTT.

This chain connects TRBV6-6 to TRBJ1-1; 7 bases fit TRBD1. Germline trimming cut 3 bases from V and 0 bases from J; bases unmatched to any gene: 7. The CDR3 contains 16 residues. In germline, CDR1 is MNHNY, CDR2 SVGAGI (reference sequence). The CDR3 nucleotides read TGTGCCAGCAGTTATTCTCGGGACAGCATGAACACTGAAGCTTTCTTT. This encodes CASSYSRDSMNTEAFF.

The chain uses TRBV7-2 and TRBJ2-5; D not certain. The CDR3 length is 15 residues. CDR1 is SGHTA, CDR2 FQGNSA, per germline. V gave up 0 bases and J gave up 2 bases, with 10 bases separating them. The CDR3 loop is CASSLAPTSQETQYF. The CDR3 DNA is TGTGCCAGCAGCTTAGCGCCGACTTCTCAAGAGACCCAGTACTTC. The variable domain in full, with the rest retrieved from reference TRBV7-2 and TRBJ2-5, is GAGVSQSPSNKVTEKGKDVELRCDPISGHTALYWYRQSLGQGLEFLIYFQGNSAPDKSGLPSDRFSAERTGGSVSTLTIQRTQQEDSAVYLCASSLAPTSQETQYFGPGTRLLVL.

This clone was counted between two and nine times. The CDR3 loop reads CASSNAQGAFSYEQYF. The CDR3 coding sequence is TGTGCCAGCAGCAACGCACAGGGGGCCTTCTCCTACGAGCAGTACTTC. V usage is TRBV9 and J usage is TRBJ2-7, with 9 bases that match TRBD1. The CDR3 runs to 16 residues. The V and J ends lost 4 bases and 0 bases, in that order; junction bases with no gene match: 8. Germline V gene sequence: CDR1 SGDLS, CDR2 YYNGEE.

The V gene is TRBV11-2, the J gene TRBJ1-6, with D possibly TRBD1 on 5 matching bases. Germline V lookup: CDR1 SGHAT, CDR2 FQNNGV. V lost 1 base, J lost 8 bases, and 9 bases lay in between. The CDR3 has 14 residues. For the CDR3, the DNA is TGTGCCAGCAGCTTAGGGGCCAGGGATTCACCCCTCCACTTT. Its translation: CASSLGARDSPLHF.

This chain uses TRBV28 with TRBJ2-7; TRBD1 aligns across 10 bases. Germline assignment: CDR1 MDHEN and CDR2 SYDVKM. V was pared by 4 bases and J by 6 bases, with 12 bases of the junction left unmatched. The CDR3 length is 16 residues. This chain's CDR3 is CASSSPKDRGRLEQYF. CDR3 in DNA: TGTGCCAGCAGTTCCCCCAAAGACAGGGGGCGGCTCGAGCAGTACTTC.